This TCR beta chain was found in a study of blood T cell repertoires in COVID-19. The overall study: Sites in the United States, Italy and Spain provided acute and convalescent COVID-19 samples. The analysed material was cDNA or gDNA that came from T cells, B-cell-depleted T cells, or PBMCs.

The Seattle patients joined while their infection was active and were tracked longitudinally afterward. The CDR3 is 16 residues long. Germline V gives CDR1 MNHEY, CDR2 SMNVEV (reference sequence). V shed 5 bases, J shed 0 bases, and the junction held 3 bases outside the gene matches. Only in-frame clones appear in the TCRdb table, and some are missing; sequencing was by immunoSEQ multiplex PCR. The sample has 120,000 to 150,000 clones, 84% seen once. The sequencing sample was made of peripheral blood. This receptor was obtained from a man aged 30 to 39 with COVID-19, enrolled during active disease. The chain is built from TRBV27 and TRBJ2-1; TRBD2 agrees at 11 bases. CDR3 nucleotides: TGTGCCAGCAGTCTAACTAGCGGGAGCTCCTACAATGAGCAGTTCTTC. Protein: CASSLTSGSSYNEQFF.